The 21 T cell receptor beta chains given below trace back to one sample, sequenced in a study of control samples from healthy donors and cancer patients. Clones were sequenced by immunoSEQ multiplex PCR, and TCRdb holds only the in-frame ones, with some missing. The table has roughly 120,000 clones, roughly 90% seen once. The sample comprised blood. The receptor source for this set is a woman aged 18 to 35 in good health.

The rearrangement uses TRBV7-3 and TRBJ2-3, with unresolved D. The CDR3 spans 17 residues. CDR1 is SGHTA, CDR2 FQGTGA, per germline. The ends were cut back, 2 bases at V and 4 bases at J, with 19 bases in the middle. This CDR3 reads CASSLSTARVPPDTQYF. The CDR3 DNA sequence: TGTGCCAGCAGCTTATCAACGGCGCGAGTTCCGCCAGATACGCAGTATTTT.

The genes are TRBV28 and TRBJ2-3; a weak D match, TRBD1 (5 bases). The ends were cut back, 5 bases at V and 0 bases at J, with 15 bases in the middle. CDR3 length: 16 amino acids. Germline assignment: CDR1 MDHEN and CDR2 SYDVKM. As DNA, the CDR3 is TGTGCCAGCAGTCCCGGGTGGGGCTCTAGCACAGATACGCAGTATTTT. Translated: CASSPGWGSSTDTQYF.

This chain connects TRBV28 to TRBJ2-4, with D possibly TRBD2 on 5 matching bases. The CDR3 sequence is 15 residues long. With 4 bases removed from V and 0 bases from J, the gap between germline ends came to 10 bases. CDR1 and CDR2 (germline): MDHEN, SYDVKM. The CDR3 DNA reads TGTGCCAGCAGTTCCTACGAGGGAGCCAAAAACATTCAGTACTTC. This encodes CASSSYEGAKNIQYF.

The V call is TRBV18, the J call TRBJ2-1; maybe TRBD2 (5 bases). Trimming removed 0 bases from V and 6 bases from J, with 15 bases in between. The CDR3 runs 16 residues. Germline loops: CDR1 KGHSH, CDR2 LQKENI. The CDR3 bases are TGTGCCAGCTCACCACCGTTAACGCTAGCCTTCAATGAGCAGTTCTTC. Protein product: CASSPPLTLAFNEQFF. Full variable domain (missing parts from reference TRBV18 and TRBJ2-1): NAGVMQNPRHLVRRRGQEARLRCSPMKGHSHVYWYRQLPEEGLKFMVYLQKENIIDESGMPKERFSAEFPKEGPSILRIQQVVRGDSAAYFCASSPPLTLAFNEQFFGPGTRLTVL.

This clone was observed once. The V call is TRBV7-2, the J call TRBJ2-3; no definite D call. This CDR3 region has 15 residues. Trimming left V 2 bases short and J 2 bases short, with 11 bases between. Germline-derived CDR1 and CDR2 are SGHTA and FQGNSA. The CDR3 region has the DNA TGTGCCAGCAGCTTAATCGGTGGAGCCACAGATACGCAGTATTTT. Protein sequence: CASSLIGGATDTQYF.

This sequence joins TRBV28 and TRBJ1-3, with TRBD1 matching over 7 bases. The CDR3 has 16 amino acids. Germline-derived CDR1 and CDR2 are MDHEN and SYDVKM. With V trimmed by 7 bases and J by 4 bases, 13 bases remained unmatched. Written as DNA, the CDR3 is TGTGCCAGCACCCCCCCCAGGGGGACAAGCGGAAACACCATATATTTT. It codes for CASTPPRGTSGNTIYF.

The chain is built from TRBV28 and TRBJ2-7; D possibly corresponds to TRBD1 (5 bases). This CDR3 region has 16 residues. V lost 6 bases, J lost 2 bases, and 20 bases lay in between. Germline V gene sequence: CDR1 MDHEN, CDR2 SYDVKM. The CDR3 DNA is TGTGCCAGCAGAACCACAGCCACATTAGGGGCCTACGAGCAGTACTTC. Amino acids: CASRTTATLGAYEQYF.

The chain uses TRBV20-1 and TRBJ1-5; 9 nucleotides match TRBD1. This CDR3 has 13 amino acids. Unmatched junction bases numbered 2, after V lost 3 bases and J lost 5 bases. The germline V gene encodes CDR1 DFQATT and CDR2 SNEGSKA (reference sequence). The DNA of the CDR3 is TGCAGTGCTAGTGGGACAGGGTATCAGCCCCAGCATTTT. It encodes CSASGTGYQPQHF.

This clone was counted once. This chain uses TRBV6-6 with TRBJ2-3; D may be TRBD1 or TRBD2 (6 bases each). CDR1 and CDR2 (germline): MNHNY, SVGAGI (reference sequence). V shed 2 bases and J shed 0 bases, with 12 bases lying between them. This CDR3 has 16 amino acids. This chain's CDR3 is CASSYTLGGSTDTQYF. CDR3 bases: TGTGCCAGCAGTTACACCCTAGGGGGGAGCACAGATACGCAGTATTTT.

For this clone: Other DNA sequences in the sample encode the same CDR3. The V and J genes are TRBV20-1 and TRBJ2-7, with D hard to call. The CDR3 is 11 amino acids. Germline V gene sequence: CDR1 DFQATT, CDR2 SNEGSKA (reference sequence). Trimming shortened V by 3 bases and J by 3 bases, and 6 bases separated the two germline ends. CDR3 amino acids: CSASRGYEQYF. CDR3 DNA: TGCAGTGCTAGCCGCGGCTACGAGCAGTACTTC.

V usage is TRBV30 and J usage is TRBJ1-4; TRBD1 agrees at 7 bases. Germline values: CDR1 GTSNPN, CDR2 SVGIG (reference sequence). The CDR3 contains 13 residues. After removal of 3 bases from V and 8 bases from J, the junction contained 6 bases not matched to a gene. The CDR3 bases are TGTGCCTGGAGGGGACAGTTTGACGAAAAACTGTTTTTT. The encoded protein is CAWRGQFDEKLFF.

The V and J genes are TRBV28 and TRBJ1-4; no firm D call. This CDR3 is 16 amino acids long. CDR1 and CDR2 (germline): MDHEN, SYDVKM. V was shortened by 7 bases and J by 0 bases, with 15 bases between the two germline ends. The CDR3 sequence: CASTLSHTSTNEKLFF. For the CDR3, the DNA is TGTGCCAGCACTTTGAGCCACACTTCAACTAATGAAAAACTGTTTTTT.

As concerns this clone: Other DNA sequences within the sample encode an identical CDR3. This chain links TRBV12-3 or TRBV12-4 with TRBJ1-2; 10 positions match TRBD1. V gave up 5 bases and J gave up 8 bases; unmatched junction bases: 5. This CDR3 has 13 residues. The CDR3 DNA sequence: TGTGCCAGCAGTCCGGGACAGGGGTACGGCTACACCTTC. It is translated as CASSPGQGYGYTF.

V gene TRBV7-2 combines with J gene TRBJ1-1; D might be TRBD1 (6 bases). Per germline, CDR1 SGHTA and CDR2 FQGNSA. The CDR3 is made up of 15 amino acids. Trimming removed 5 bases from V and 5 bases from J, with 18 bases in between. This CDR3 is CASSNGQTGWTEAFF. The CDR3, as DNA: TGTGCCAGCAGCAACGGACAGACTGGCTGGACTGAAGCTTTCTTT.

As concerns this clone: At one boundary the junction diverges from the germline segment, which might be a read error. The CDR3 here is CASSSGLASPCF. The CDR3 coding sequence is TGTGCCAGCAGCTCGGGACTAGCCAGTCCCTGCTTC. The chain has TRBV11-2 and TRBJ2-7; TRBD2 aligns across 9 bases. This CDR3 spans 12 amino acids. The V gene's germline CDR1 is SGHAT and CDR2 FQNNGV.

The chain combines TRBV4-3 with TRBJ1-1; D is unresolved. V shed 1 base and J shed 7 bases, with 13 bases lying between them. Germline V gives CDR1 LGHNA, CDR2 YSLEER. The CDR3 is 14 residues long. CDR3 region: CASSQGLRAGEAFF. DNA for the CDR3: TGCGCCAGCAGCCAAGGCTTGCGGGCTGGTGAAGCTTTCTTT.

This clone was recorded only once. The V call is TRBV30, the J call TRBJ2-1; D call uncertain. CDR1 GTSNPN and CDR2 SVGIG come from the germline V gene (reference sequence). CDR3 size: 13 residues. Trimming cost V 5 bases and J 7 bases, with 15 bases left between them. CDR3 bases: TGTGCCTGGGCCCCTTCCGTTCAGAATGAGCAGTTCTTC. It codes for CAWAPSVQNEQFF. Combining the CDR3 with reference TRBV30 and TRBJ2-1 gives the whole variable domain SQTIHQWPATLVQPVGSPLSLECTVEGTSNPNLYWYRQAAGRGLQLLFYSVGIGQISSEVPQNLSASRPQDRQFILSSKKLLLSDSGFYLCAWAPSVQNEQFFGPGTRLTVL.

The chain has TRBV18 and TRBJ2-7; D ambiguous. CDR3 length: 15 residues. CDR1 and CDR2 from the germline V gene are KGHSH and LQKENI. V gave up 4 bases and J gave up 2 bases, with 15 bases separating them. The CDR3 sequence is CASSLQTQRAYEQYF. CDR3 DNA: TGTGCCAGCTCACTTCAGACACAAAGGGCCTACGAGCAGTACTTC.

Comment on this clone: This sample includes further DNA sequences coding for the same CDR3. The rearrangement uses TRBV9 and TRBJ2-3; D gene uncertain. With 0 bases removed from V and 1 base from J, the gap between germline ends came to 0 bases. The CDR3 spans 12 residues. Per the germline V gene, CDR1 is SGDLS and CDR2 is YYNGEE. Here the CDR3 DNA reads TGTGCCAGCAGCGTAGGCACAGATACGCAGTATTTT. Amino acids: CASSVGTDTQYF. Combining the CDR3 with reference TRBV9 and TRBJ2-3 gives the whole variable domain DSGVTQTPKHLITATGQRVTLRCSPRSGDLSVYWYQQSLDQGLQFLIQYYNGEERAKGNILERFSAQQFPDLHSELNLSSLELGDSALYFCASSVGTDTQYFGPGTRLTVL.

The J gene is TRBJ2-7, the V gene TRBV6-5, with 9 bases lining up with TRBD2. Germline CDR1 is MNHEY and CDR2 is SVGAGI. With 6 bases clipped from V and 7 bases from J, the junction kept 7 bases outside the gene matches. This CDR3 has 13 amino acids. CDR3 amino acids: CASRGGRGTEQYF. In DNA, the CDR3 is TGTGCCAGCAGAGGCGGGAGGGGCACGGAGCAGTACTTC.

The chain employs TRBV19 and TRBJ1-4; D not resolved. The V end was cut by 8 bases, the J end by 8 bases, with 9 bases between. Germline V gives CDR1 LNHDA, CDR2 SQIVND (reference sequence). The CDR3 is made up of 11 amino acids. Here the CDR3 DNA reads TGTGCCAGTCTCTCGGGAGAAAAACTGTTTTTT. Its protein product is CASLSGEKLFF.